Detailed here is one T cell receptor beta chain. Its antigen is currently unknown. 5'RACE template switching built TCR beta cDNA with unique molecular identifiers. Each CDR3 protein gets one entry in TCRdb, which reprocessed the 5' RACE reads and gives no DNA. This table holds 500,000 to 700,000 distinct CDR3 sequences. The CDR3 runs to 16 residues. The germline V gene encodes CDR1 MNHEY and CDR2 SMNVEV (reference sequence). This entry belongs to a study of T cells expressing NK-cell markers. Turning to the study itself: Out of eight donors sequenced, seven tested HCMV-seropositive and the remaining one seronegative.

Study-wide results and limits: Also leading the CD3+CD56-NKG2C+ fraction in a handful of donors were these clonotypes.

The TCR comes from a man aged 18 to 35 in good health. Sequencing used blood T cells: a sorted CD56 or NKG2C T cell subset, CD4+ or CD8+ T cells, or bulk PBMC T cells (not recorded which). V gene TRBV27 combines with J gene TRBJ2-1; TCRdb indicates TRBD2, and absent DNA this call remains unverified. CDR3 amino acids: CASSSTGLVSYNEQFF.